The present TCR beta chain was sequenced within a study of blood T cell repertoires in COVID-19. Study as a whole: Spain, Italy and the United States supplied samples that represented acute and convalescent COVID-19. In each case, the material was cDNA or gDNA derived from T cells, B-cell-depleted T cells, or PBMCs.

Original processing methods: Reference gene primer amplification in the assay estimated nucleated cell counts. Method: immunoSEQ multiplex PCR; TCRdb's copy keeps in-frame clones and lacks some. V and J calls and clone size are those listed in that table; D and trimming were worked out from the DNA. The table has around 300,000 clones, about 90% seen once. The CDR3 contains 16 residues. Losses at the gene ends were 0 bases for V and 2 bases for J; bases not matched to a gene: 1. The germline gives CDR1 LGHNT, CDR2 FRNRAP. Followed over time, Seattle patients had been enrolled while infection was active.

Material for sequencing was peripheral blood. The J gene is TRBJ2-3, the V gene TRBV12-5; 11 nucleotides line up with TRBD2. The TCR comes from a woman aged 50 to 60 with COVID-19, enrolled during active disease. The CDR3 sequence: CASGLVSGGDTDTQYF. In DNA form, the CDR3 reads TGTGCTAGTGGTTTGGTTAGCGGGGGGGACACAGATACGCAGTATTTT.